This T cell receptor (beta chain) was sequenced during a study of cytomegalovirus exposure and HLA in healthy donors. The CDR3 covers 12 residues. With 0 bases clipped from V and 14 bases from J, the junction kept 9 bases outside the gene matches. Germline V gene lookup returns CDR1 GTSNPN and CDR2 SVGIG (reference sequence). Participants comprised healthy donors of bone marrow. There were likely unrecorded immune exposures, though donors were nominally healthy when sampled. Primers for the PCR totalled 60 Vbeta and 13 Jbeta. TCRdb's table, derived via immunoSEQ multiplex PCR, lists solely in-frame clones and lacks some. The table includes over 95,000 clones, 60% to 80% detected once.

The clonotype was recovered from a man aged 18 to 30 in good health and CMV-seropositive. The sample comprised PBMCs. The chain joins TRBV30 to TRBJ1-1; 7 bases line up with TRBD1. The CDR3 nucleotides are TGTGCCTGGAGTGTGACAGGGCGCGGAGCGTTCTTT. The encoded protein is CAWSVTGRGAFF.